The 20 T cell receptor beta chains below were found in one sample sequenced in a study of T cell clonality in common variable immunodeficiency. Here immunoSEQ multiplex PCR was the method, and the copy in TCRdb shows in-frame clones only, minus some. The sample presents about 52,000 clones, none singletons. The specimen was peripheral blood mononuclear cells. The receptors stem from a person aged 18 to 70 in good health.

This clone was detected many times. The CDR3 end is not reached by the read, which stops 3 residues before it; the germline J gene fills it in. V is TRBV19 and J is TRBJ1-5; no clear D. The CDR3 spans 14 residues. Germline V gene data show CDR1 as LNHDA and CDR2 as SQIVND (reference sequence). Trimming shortened V by 6 bases and J by 1 base, and 10 bases separated the two germline ends. The CDR3 is CASRASGSNQPQHF. The covered CDR3 bases are TGTGCCAGTAGGGCGTCGGGGAGCAATCAGCCC.

Of note for this clone: The CDR3 end lies 3 residues beyond the end of the read and is filled in from the germline J gene. V is TRBV19 and J is TRBJ2-2, with 8 bases aligning to TRBD1. The CDR3 loop spans 14 amino acids. The germline V gene has CDR1 LNHDA and CDR2 SQIVND (reference sequence). The CDR3 region is CATRGRTGWMSLFF. CDR3 DNA (partial): TGTGCCACCCGAGGTCGGACAGGGTGGATGTCG.

The CDR3 reads CASSISGAAYNDYTF. The CDR3 DNA, read in part, is TGTGCCAGTAGTATTTCAGGGGCAGCCTACAATGAC. V gene TRBV19 combines with J gene TRBJ1-2; perhaps TRBD1 as D (6 bases). The CDR3 end lies 3 residues beyond the end of the read and is filled in from the germline J gene. The CDR3 covers 15 residues. The germline CDR1 and CDR2 sequences are LNHDA and SQIVND (reference sequence).

At least ten counts were recorded for this clone. The read comes to an end 3 residues before the CDR3 does, leaving the germline J gene to fill in the end. The genes are TRBV12-3 or TRBV12-4 and TRBJ2-5, with D possibly TRBD1 on 5 matching bases. Trimming left V 6 bases short and J 3 bases short, with 11 bases between. The CDR3 length is 13 residues. CDR3 DNA (partial): TGTGCCAGCAGCCCCGGACAAGAAGAGACC. It codes for CASSPGQEET. The CDR3 in its entirety is CASSPGQEETQYF.

This clone came up many times. The CDR3 end is not reached by the read, which stops 3 residues before it; the germline J gene fills it in. The chain links TRBV5-1 to TRBJ1-2; TRBD1 agrees at 9 bases. The CDR3 spans 17 residues. Germline lookup yields CDR1 SGHRS and CDR2 YFSETQ. The trim removed 3 bases at V and 2 bases at J, leaving 11 bases unmatched. This CDR3 is CASSYRTGEVGNYGYTF. Incomplete CDR3 DNA: TGCGCCAGCAGCTACCGGACAGGGGAAGTTGGAAACTATGGC.

This clone has only a few counts. The read finishes 3 residues shy of the CDR3 end, and the germline J gene is used to complete it. J is TRBJ1-4 and V is TRBV19; tentatively, D is TRBD1 (5 bases). This CDR3 region has 17 residues. With 3 bases removed from V and 4 bases from J, the gap between germline ends came to 18 bases. The germline V gene encodes CDR1 LNHDA and CDR2 SQIVND (reference sequence). The CDR3 sequence is CASSIDRAGVLNEKLFF. CDR3 bases read: TGTGCCAGTAGTATTGATCGCGCGGGGGTTCTTAATGAAAAA.

This clone came up many times. The read gets to within 3 residues of the CDR3 end, and the germline J gene fills in the rest. The gene calls are TRBV5-1 and TRBJ2-1; tentative D call: TRBD1 (5 bases). The CDR3 runs to 13 residues. Germline-derived CDR1 and CDR2 are SGHRS and YFSETQ. The ends were cut back, 7 bases at V and 5 bases at J, with 13 bases in the middle. The covered CDR3 bases are TGCGCCAGCGGAGACAGAATTGACAATGAG. It encodes CASGDRIDNE. The full-length CDR3 reads as CASGDRIDNEQFF.

This clone was seen repeatedly, ten times or more. The read terminates 3 residues before the CDR3 end, so the remaining end is supplied by the germline J gene. The chain links TRBV7-6 to TRBJ2-2; no definite D call. The CDR3 has 12 residues. V was cut by 5 bases and J by 6 bases, with 7 bases left in between. From germline, CDR1 is SGHVS and CDR2 FNYEAQ. CDR3 amino acids: CASSLGPGELFF. CDR3 DNA (partial): TGTGCCAGCAGCCTTGGGCCCGGGGAG.

The sample holds many counts of this clone. The CDR3 end lies 3 residues beyond the end of the read and is filled in from the germline J gene. This sequence joins TRBV19 and TRBJ1-1; 7 bases match TRBD1. V gave up 5 bases and J gave up 7 bases; unmatched junction bases: 7. CDR1 and CDR2 (germline): LNHDA, SQIVND (reference sequence). The CDR3 consists of 13 residues. CDR3 bases read: TGTGCCAGTAGTCGGGACAGTAGATTTGAA. It codes for CASSRDSRFE. The CDR3 reads in full as CASSRDSRFEAFF.

This clone has at least ten counts. Read data end 3 residues before the CDR3 end; the end is taken from the germline J gene. J is TRBJ1-2 and V is TRBV7-9; TRBD1 might be the D (6 bases). The CDR3 sequence is 13 residues long. The V gene's germline CDR1 is SEHNR and CDR2 FQNEAQ (reference sequence). V was shortened by 1 base and J by 7 bases, with 10 bases between the two germline ends. The CDR3 bases that were read are TGTGCCAGCAGCTTAGGTCCAGGGGTTGGC. Protein product: CASSLGPGVG. The CDR3 in its entirety is CASSLGPGVGYTF.

This clone came up many times. The read halts 3 residues ahead of the CDR3 end, with the missing end drawn from the germline J gene. This chain uses TRBV5-1 with TRBJ1-3, with 10 positions matching TRBD1. Germline values: CDR1 SGHRS, CDR2 YFSETQ. The CDR3 has 17 residues. Unmatched junction bases numbered 11, after V lost 3 bases and J lost 5 bases. The CDR3 reads CASSSGTGVNPRNTIYF. The part of the CDR3 DNA that was read is TGCGCCAGCAGCTCTGGGACAGGGGTTAACCCCCGAAACACC.

This clone was seen at least ten times. A read error may account for a junction end that differs from germline. The missing CDR3 end, 3 residues past where the read stops, is filled in from the germline J gene. The V call is TRBV7-7, the J call TRBJ2-3; a possible D gene is TRBD2 (6 bases). CDR1 is SSHAT and CDR2 is FNYEAQ in the germline V gene (reference sequence). The CDR3 spans 14 residues. The sequenced part of the CDR3 DNA is TGTGCTAGCAGTTACGGGGGTCGACGAGATACG. This gives the protein CASSYGGRRDT. The CDR3 in full is CASSYGGRRDTQYF.

At least ten counts were recorded for this clone. The CDR3 end is not reached by the read, which stops 3 residues before it; the germline J gene fills it in. The chain carries TRBV20-1 and TRBJ1-1; 11 bases map to TRBD1. Germline V gene data show CDR1 as DFQATT and CDR2 as SNEGSKA (reference sequence). This CDR3 is built from 15 residues. V lost 5 bases to trimming and J lost 3 bases; unmatched junction nucleotides: 8. CDR3 amino acids: CSAPDPGQGDTEAFF. The part of the CDR3 DNA that was read is TGCAGTGCTCCTGACCCGGGACAGGGGGACACTGAA.

Points on this clone: The read stops 3 residues short of the end of the CDR3; the missing end is completed from the germline J gene. This chain connects TRBV19 to TRBJ1-2; D is unresolved. Germline values: CDR1 LNHDA, CDR2 SQIVND (reference sequence). This CDR3 has 13 amino acids. CDR3 protein: CASSIGLADDYTF. CDR3 bases read: TGTGCCAGTAGTATAGGGCTAGCGGATGAC. Variable domain in full (rest from reference TRBV19 and TRBJ1-2): DGGITQSPKYLFRKEGQNVTLSCEQNLNHDAMYWYRQDPGQGLRLIYYSQIVNDFQKGDIAEGYSVSREKKESFPLTVTSAQKNPTAFYLCASSIGLADDYTFGSGTRLTVV.

This clone has ten or more counts. The read falls 3 residues short of the CDR3 end, and the missing part is taken from the germline J gene. The V call is TRBV7-2, the J call TRBJ1-5; D is unclear. Trimming took off 2 bases at V and 4 bases at J, with 9 bases between the two ends. The CDR3 spans 14 residues. Germline lookup yields CDR1 SGHTA and CDR2 FQGNSA. The part of the CDR3 DNA that was read is TGTGCCAGCAGCTTACATGGGCAAAATCAGCCC. This codes for CASSLHGQNQP. From start to end, the CDR3 is CASSLHGQNQPQHF.

This clone was observed a handful of times. The CDR3 sequence is CASSSSQRPAANSPLFF. CDR3 bases read: TGTGCCAGCTCATCCTCGCAGCGCCCGGCCGCTAATTCACCG. The chain uses TRBV18 and TRBJ2-2; D not certain. The CDR3 end lies 3 residues beyond the end of the read and is filled in from the germline J gene. Germline CDR1 KGHSH, CDR2 LQKENI. The length of the CDR3 is 17 residues.

This clone was recorded at least ten times. The read stops 3 residues short of the end of the CDR3; the missing end is completed from the germline J gene. The J gene is TRBJ2-4, the V gene TRBV20-1; D is possibly TRBD2 (5 bases). The CDR3 contains 12 residues. Germline V lookup: CDR1 DFQATT, CDR2 SNEGSKA (reference sequence). The CDR3 bases that were read are TGCAGTGCTAGAGCGGGCAGTCGGGGT. The encoded protein is CSARAGSRG. The full-length CDR3 reads as CSARAGSRGQYF.

This clone was counted many times. The missing CDR3 end, 3 residues past where the read stops, is filled in from the germline J gene. The rearrangement links TRBV20-1 to TRBJ2-3; D uncertain. The CDR3 covers 13 residues. V lost 4 bases, J lost 4 bases, and 12 bases lay in between. Germline values: CDR1 DFQATT, CDR2 SNEGSKA (reference sequence). CDR3 in amino acids: CSAKDLAADTQYF. CDR3 bases read: TGCAGTGCTAAAGACTTAGCCGCAGATACG.

This clone was observed many times. Sequencing ends 3 residues short of the CDR3 end; the germline J gene provides the rest. The rearrangement joins TRBV20-1 to TRBJ1-2; maybe TRBD1 (6 bases). The CDR3 loop spans 15 amino acids. CDR1 is DFQATT and CDR2 is SNEGSKA in the germline V gene (reference sequence). CDR3 protein: CSARDSSSGGAFYTF. The covered CDR3 bases are TGCAGTGCTAGAGATTCGTCTAGCGGGGGGGCCTTC.

The table lists this clone with many counts. The read stops 3 residues short of the end of the CDR3; the missing end is completed from the germline J gene. The chain couples TRBV2 to TRBJ1-2, with a weak D call TRBD1 (5 bases). V was clipped by 3 bases and J by 5 bases, with 16 bases between them. CDR1 is SNHLY, CDR2 FYNNEI, per germline. This CDR3 is built from 15 residues. CDR3 DNA, as far as it was read: TGTGCCAGCAGTGAGGCCCGAGGGGCGGTTTATGGC. It encodes CASSEARGAVYG. The full-length CDR3 reads as CASSEARGAVYGYTF. Combining the CDR3 with reference TRBV2 and TRBJ1-2 gives the whole variable domain EPEVTQTPSHQVTQMGQEVILRCVPISNHLYFYWYRQILGQKVEFLVSFYNNEISEKSEIFDDQFSVERPDGSNFTLKIRSTKLEDSAMYFCASSEARGAVYGYTFGSGTRLTVV.